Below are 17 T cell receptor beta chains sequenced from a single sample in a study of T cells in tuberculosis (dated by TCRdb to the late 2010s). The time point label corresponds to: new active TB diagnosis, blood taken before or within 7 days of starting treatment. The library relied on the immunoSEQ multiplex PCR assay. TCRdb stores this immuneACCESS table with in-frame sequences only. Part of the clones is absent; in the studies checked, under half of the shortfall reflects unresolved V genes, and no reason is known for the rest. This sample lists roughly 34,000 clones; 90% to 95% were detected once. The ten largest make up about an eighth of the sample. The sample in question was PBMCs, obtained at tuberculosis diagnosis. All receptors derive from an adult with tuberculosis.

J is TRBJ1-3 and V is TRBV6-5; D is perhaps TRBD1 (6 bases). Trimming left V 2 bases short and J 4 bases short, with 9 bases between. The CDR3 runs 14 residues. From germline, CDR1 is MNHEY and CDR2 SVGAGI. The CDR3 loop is CASSYGGQGNTIYF. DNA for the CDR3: TGTGCCAGCAGTTACGGTGGACAGGGAAACACCATATATTTT.

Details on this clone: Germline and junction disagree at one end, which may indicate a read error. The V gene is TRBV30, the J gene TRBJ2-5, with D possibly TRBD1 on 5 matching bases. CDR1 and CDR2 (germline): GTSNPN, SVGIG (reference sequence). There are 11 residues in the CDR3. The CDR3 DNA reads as TGTGACTGGGGCGGACAAGAGACCCAGTACTTC. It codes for CDWGGQETQYF.

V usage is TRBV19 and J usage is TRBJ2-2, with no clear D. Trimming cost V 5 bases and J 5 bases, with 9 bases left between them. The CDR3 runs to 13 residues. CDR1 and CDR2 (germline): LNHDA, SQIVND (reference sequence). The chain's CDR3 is CASSERITGELFF. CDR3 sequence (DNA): TGTGCCAGTAGTGAGCGAATTACCGGGGAGCTGTTTTTT.

CDR3 protein: CASSSNWQTEAFF. The CDR3 DNA is TGTGCCAGCAGCTCGAATTGGCAAACTGAAGCTTTCTTT. This chain links TRBV11-1 with TRBJ1-1; D gene uncertain. The germline V gene has CDR1 SGHAT and CDR2 FQDESV (reference sequence). The CDR3 extends over 13 amino acids. Between the trimmed V and J ends, which lost 4 bases and 5 bases, there was a span of 11 bases.

Written as DNA, the CDR3 is TGTGCCAGTAGTATTGGAGTCCAAGAGACCCAGTACTTC. Its protein is CASSIGVQETQYF. This chain links TRBV19 with TRBJ2-5, with D uncertain. The CDR3 covers 13 residues. Per germline, CDR1 LNHDA and CDR2 SQIVND (reference sequence). V lost 3 bases and J lost 1, with 6 bases in between.

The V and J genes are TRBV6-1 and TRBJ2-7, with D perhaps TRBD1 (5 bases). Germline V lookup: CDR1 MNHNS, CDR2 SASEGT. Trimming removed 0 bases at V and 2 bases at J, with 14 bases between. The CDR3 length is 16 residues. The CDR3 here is CASSEALSSRAYEQYF. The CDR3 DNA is TGTGCCAGCAGTGAAGCGCTTAGTTCCAGGGCCTACGAGCAGTACTTC.

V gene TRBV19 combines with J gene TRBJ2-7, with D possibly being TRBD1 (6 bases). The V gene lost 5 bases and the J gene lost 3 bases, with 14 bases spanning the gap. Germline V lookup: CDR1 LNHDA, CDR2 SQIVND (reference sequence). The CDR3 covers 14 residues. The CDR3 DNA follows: TGTGCCAGTAGTGGACCAGCAGGGGTCTACGAGCAGTACTTC. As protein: CASSGPAGVYEQYF.

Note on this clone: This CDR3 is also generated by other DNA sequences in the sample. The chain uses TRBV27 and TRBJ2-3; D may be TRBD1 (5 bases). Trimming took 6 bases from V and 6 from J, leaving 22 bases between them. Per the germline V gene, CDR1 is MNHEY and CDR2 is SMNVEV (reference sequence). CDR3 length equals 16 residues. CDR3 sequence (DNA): TGTGCCAGCAGCCCCGACCGTGGCGGACAAATGGATACGCAGTATTTT. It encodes CASSPDRGGQMDTQYF.

For the CDR3, the DNA is TGTGCCAGCAGCTCGATGCCGGGACAGGGGGTTGAGCAGTTCTTC. It is translated as CASSSMPGQGVEQFF. This rearrangement joins TRBV11-3 to TRBJ2-1; 11 bases agree with TRBD1. Unmatched junction bases numbered 8, after V lost 4 bases and J lost 9 bases. CDR1 and CDR2 from the germline V gene are SGHNT and YENEEA. The CDR3 spans 15 residues.

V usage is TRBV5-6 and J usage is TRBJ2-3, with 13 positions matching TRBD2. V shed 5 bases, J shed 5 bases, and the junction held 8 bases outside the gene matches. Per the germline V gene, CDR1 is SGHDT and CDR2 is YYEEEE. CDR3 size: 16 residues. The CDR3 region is CASRPGLAGAVDTQYF. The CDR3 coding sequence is TGTGCCAGCAGGCCTGGACTAGCGGGAGCGGTAGATACGCAGTATTTT.

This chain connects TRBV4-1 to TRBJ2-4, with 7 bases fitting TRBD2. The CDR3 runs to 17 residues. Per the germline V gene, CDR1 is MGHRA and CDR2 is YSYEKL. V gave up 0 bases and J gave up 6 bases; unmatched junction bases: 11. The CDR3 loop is CASSQDILAAARNIQYF. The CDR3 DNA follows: TGCGCCAGCAGCCAAGATATCCTAGCGGCCGCCCGAAACATTCAGTACTTC.

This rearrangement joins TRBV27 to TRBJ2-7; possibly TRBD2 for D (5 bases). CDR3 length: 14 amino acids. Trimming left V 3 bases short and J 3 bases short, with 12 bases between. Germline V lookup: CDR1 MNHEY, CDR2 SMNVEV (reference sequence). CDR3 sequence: CASSFSGVGYEQYF. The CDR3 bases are TGTGCCAGCAGTTTCTCCGGGGTTGGCTACGAGCAGTACTTC.

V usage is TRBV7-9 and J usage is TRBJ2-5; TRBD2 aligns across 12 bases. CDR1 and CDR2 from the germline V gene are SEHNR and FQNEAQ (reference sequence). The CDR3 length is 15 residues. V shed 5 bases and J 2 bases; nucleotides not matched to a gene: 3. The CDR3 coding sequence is TGTGCCAGCAGCCATGGACTAGCGGGGCAAGAGACCCAGTACTTC. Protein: CASSHGLAGQETQYF.

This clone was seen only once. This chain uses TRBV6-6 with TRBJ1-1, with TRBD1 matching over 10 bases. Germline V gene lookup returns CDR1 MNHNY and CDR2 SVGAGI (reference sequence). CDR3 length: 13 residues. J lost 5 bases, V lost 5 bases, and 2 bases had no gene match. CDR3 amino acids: CASSGTGDTEAFF. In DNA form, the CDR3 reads TGTGCCAGCAGTGGGACAGGGGATACTGAAGCTTTCTTT.

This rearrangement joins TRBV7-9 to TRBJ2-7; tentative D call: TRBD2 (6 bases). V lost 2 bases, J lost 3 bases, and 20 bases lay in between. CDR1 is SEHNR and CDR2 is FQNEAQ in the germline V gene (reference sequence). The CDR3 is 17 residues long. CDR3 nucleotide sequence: TGTGCCAGCAGCTTAACCCGGCCTGGGAGGAAAGACTACGAGCAGTACTTC. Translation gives CASSLTRPGRKDYEQYF.

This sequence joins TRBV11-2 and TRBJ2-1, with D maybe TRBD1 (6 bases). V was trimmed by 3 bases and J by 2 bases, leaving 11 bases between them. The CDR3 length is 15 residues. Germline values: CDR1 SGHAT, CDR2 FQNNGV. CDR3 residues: CASSLGRGTYNEQFF. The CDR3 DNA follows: TGTGCCAGCAGCTTGGGCAGGGGCACCTACAATGAGCAGTTCTTC. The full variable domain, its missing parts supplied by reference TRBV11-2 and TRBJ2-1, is EAGVAQSPRYKIIEKRQSVAFWCNPISGHATLYWYQQILGQGPKLLIQFQNNGVVDDSQLPKDRFSAERLKGVDSTLKIQPAKLEDSAVYLCASSLGRGTYNEQFFGPGTRLTVL.

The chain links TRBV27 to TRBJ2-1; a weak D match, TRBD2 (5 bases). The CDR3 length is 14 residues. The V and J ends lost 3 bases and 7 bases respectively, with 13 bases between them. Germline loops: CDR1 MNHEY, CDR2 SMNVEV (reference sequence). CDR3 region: CASSFGGLRNEQFF. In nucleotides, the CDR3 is TGTGCCAGCAGTTTCGGAGGATTGAGGAATGAGCAGTTCTTC.